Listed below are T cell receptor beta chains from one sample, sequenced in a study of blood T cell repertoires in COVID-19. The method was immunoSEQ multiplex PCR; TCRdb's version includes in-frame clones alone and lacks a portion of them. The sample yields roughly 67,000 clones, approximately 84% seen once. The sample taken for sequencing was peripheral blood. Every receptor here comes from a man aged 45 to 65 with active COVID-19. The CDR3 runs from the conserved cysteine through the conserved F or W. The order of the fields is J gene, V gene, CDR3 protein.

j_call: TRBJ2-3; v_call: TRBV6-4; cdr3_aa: CASSGTSGGTDTQYF
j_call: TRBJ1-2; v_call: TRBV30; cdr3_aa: CAWSATGGAVVGYTF
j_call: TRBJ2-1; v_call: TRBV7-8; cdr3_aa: CASSPGTSASYNEQFF
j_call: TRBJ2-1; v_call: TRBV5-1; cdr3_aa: CASTLTEGEQFF
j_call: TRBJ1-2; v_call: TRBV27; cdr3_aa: CASSSSRQGGFDGYTF
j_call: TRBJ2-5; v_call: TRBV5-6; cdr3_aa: CASGGRLAGQETQYF
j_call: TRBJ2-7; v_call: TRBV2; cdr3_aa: CASRTDRGGEQYF
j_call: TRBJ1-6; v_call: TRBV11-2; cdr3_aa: CASSTRTGEWNSPLHF
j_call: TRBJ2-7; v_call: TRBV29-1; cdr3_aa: CSVEGTGQEQYF
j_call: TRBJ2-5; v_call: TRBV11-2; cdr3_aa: CASSPVVVWTATETQYF
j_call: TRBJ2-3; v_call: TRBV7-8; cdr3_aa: CASSVQGAGTQYF
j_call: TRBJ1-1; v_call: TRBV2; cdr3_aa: CASSTEYEAFF
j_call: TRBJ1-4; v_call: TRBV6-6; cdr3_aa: CASRRGTGTHEKLFF
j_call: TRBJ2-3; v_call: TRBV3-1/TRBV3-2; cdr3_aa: CASSQDRERADTQYF
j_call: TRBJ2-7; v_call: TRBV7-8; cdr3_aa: CASSLAGGHLVYEQYF
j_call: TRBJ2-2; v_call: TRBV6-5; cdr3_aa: CATWTGMISELFF
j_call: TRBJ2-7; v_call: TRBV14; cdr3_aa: CASSQGLATNEQYF
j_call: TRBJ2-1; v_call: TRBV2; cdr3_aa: CASTMVGGSQYNEQFF
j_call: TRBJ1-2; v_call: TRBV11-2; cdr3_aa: CASSLRDSGFGYTF
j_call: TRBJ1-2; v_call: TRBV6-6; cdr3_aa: CASSLTGEEGYTF
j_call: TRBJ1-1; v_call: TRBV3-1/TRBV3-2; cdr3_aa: CASQDSRQEAFF
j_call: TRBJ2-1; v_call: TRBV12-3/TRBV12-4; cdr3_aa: CASSLVIHEQFF
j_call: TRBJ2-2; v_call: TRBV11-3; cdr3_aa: CASSPSSGTTGELFF
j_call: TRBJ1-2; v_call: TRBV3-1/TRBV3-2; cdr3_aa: CASSQGGVTNYGYTF
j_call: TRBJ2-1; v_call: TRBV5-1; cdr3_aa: CASSLGPGGSNEQFF
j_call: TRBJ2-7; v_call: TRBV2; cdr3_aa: CASSPRQGLSYEQYF
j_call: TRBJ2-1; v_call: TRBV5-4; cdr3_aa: CASSLERSGRAGEQFF
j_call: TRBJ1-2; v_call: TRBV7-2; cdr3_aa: CASSLGQGDGYTF
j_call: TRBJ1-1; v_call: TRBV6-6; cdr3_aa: CASSPADTEAFF
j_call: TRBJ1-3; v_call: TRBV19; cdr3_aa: CASPAGSGNTIYF
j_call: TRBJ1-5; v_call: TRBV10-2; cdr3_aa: CASSRDDNQPQHF
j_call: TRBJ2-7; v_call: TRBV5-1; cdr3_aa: CASRRQSWREGSPEQYF
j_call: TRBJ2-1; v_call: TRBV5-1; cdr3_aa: CASSILAYNEQFF
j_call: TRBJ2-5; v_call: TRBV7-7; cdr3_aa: CASSSGTSETQYF